What follows are 17 T cell receptor beta chains derived from one specimen sequenced in a study of response to subunit inactivated influenza vaccine. Each CDR3 protein gets one entry after TCRdb re-called the RT-PCR reads with MiXCR. Here the sample spans about 620,000 distinct CDR3 sequences, roughly 10% being singletons. This specimen was PBMCs from blood, taken on the day of vaccination. The receptors originated from a man between 45 and 60 years old who received an inactivated influenza vaccine.

This clonotype was detected only a few times. The rearrangement links TRBV29-1 to TRBJ2-3, with D perhaps given as TRBD1 or TRBD2 (5 bases each). This CDR3 contains 15 residues. From germline, CDR1 is SQVTM and CDR2 ANQGSEA. Trimming shortened V by 4 bases and J by 5 bases, and 19 bases separated the two germline ends. CDR3 residues: CSVGLGLTGGDTQYF. The CDR3 coding sequence is TGCAGCGTTGGATTGGGCCTCACAGGAGGAGATACGCAGTATTTT.

This clonotype was seen only a few times. The rearrangement uses TRBV11-2 and TRBJ2-5, with no clear D. The germline V gene encodes CDR1 SGHAT and CDR2 FQNNGV. The V and J ends lost 4 bases and 5 bases respectively, with 11 bases between them. The CDR3 has 13 amino acids. The CDR3 loop is CASSSRLWETQYF. Here the CDR3 DNA reads TGTGCCAGCAGCTCGAGACTTTGGGAGACCCAGTACTTC. The variable domain in full, completed from reference TRBV11-2 and TRBJ2-5, reads EAGVAQSPRYKIIEKRQSVAFWCNPISGHATLYWYQQILGQGPKLLIQFQNNGVVDDSQLPKDRFSAERLKGVDSTLKIQPAKLEDSAVYLCASSSRLWETQYFGPGTRLLVL.

This clonotype occurred many times. J is TRBJ2-3 and V is TRBV12-3 or TRBV12-4; 12 nucleotides agree with TRBD2. Trimming removed 8 bases from V and 3 bases from J; junction bases left unmatched: 6. The CDR3 consists of 15 residues. This CDR3 is CASHLAGGITDTQYF. CDR3 coding DNA: TGTGCCAGCCACCTAGCGGGGGGGATAACAGATACGCAGTATTTT.

This clonotype was observed many times. DNA of the CDR3: TGTGCCATCAGTGACCCGGAGCGGGGGCCCCACAATGAGCAGTTCTTC. As protein: CAISDPERGPHNEQFF. V gene TRBV10-3 combines with J gene TRBJ2-1; 8 positions match TRBD2. V was clipped by 3 bases and J by 5 bases; unmatched bases: 9. The CDR3 length is 16 residues. Germline V gives CDR1 ENHRY, CDR2 SYGVKD.

The chain has TRBV5-1 and TRBJ2-1; 15 positions match TRBD2. CDR3 length equals 17 residues. Germline CDR1 and CDR2: SGHRS and YFSETQ. V lost 0 bases, J lost 6 bases, and 4 bases stayed unmatched. The CDR3 spells CASSLGTSGGAFNEQFF. CDR3 DNA sequence: TGCGCCAGCAGCTTGGGGACTAGCGGGGGGGCCTTCAATGAGCAGTTCTTC.

This chain uses TRBV12-3 or TRBV12-4 with TRBJ2-7; D may be TRBD2 (5 bases). The CDR3 runs to 14 residues. Trimming pared 5 bases from V and 2 bases from J, leaving 13 bases between. For the CDR3, the DNA is TGTGCCAGCAGTATCAGTGGGAGAACCTACGAGCAGTACTTC. It translates to CASSISGRTYEQYF.

The chain uses TRBV12-3 or TRBV12-4 and TRBJ1-1; tentatively, D is TRBD1 (6 bases). This CDR3 is built from 12 residues. Between the trimmed V and J ends, which lost 8 bases and 5 bases, there was a span of 12 bases. Here the CDR3 reads CASVDRNTEAFF. CDR3 bases: TGTGCCAGCGTTGACAGGAATACTGAAGCTTTCTTT.

This clonotype was observed at least ten times. J is TRBJ2-4 and V is TRBV28, with 9 bases that match TRBD1. The germline V gene has CDR1 MDHEN and CDR2 SYDVKM. Unmatched junction bases numbered 9, after V lost 7 bases and J lost 5 bases. CDR3 length: 15 amino acids. The CDR3 loop reads CASTEPGQGQNIQYF. CDR3 nucleotides: TGTGCCAGCACCGAGCCGGGACAGGGCCAAAACATTCAGTACTTC. Supplemented by reference TRBV28 and TRBJ2-4, the full variable domain reads DVKVTQSSRYLVKRTGEKVFLECVQDMDHENMFWYRQDPGLGLRLIYFSYDVKMKEKGDIPEGYSVSREKKERFSLILESASTNQTSMYLCASTEPGQGQNIQYFGAGTRLSVL.

V usage is TRBV7-2 and J usage is TRBJ2-3, with D unresolved. The CDR3 has 15 residues. With 3 bases removed from V and 4 bases from J, the gap between germline ends came to 14 bases. The germline V gene has CDR1 SGHTA and CDR2 FQGNSA. This chain's CDR3 is CASSLGLGYADTQYF. The CDR3 nucleotides are TGTGCCAGCAGCTTGGGGTTGGGGTACGCAGATACGCAGTATTTT.

The V gene is TRBV13, the J gene TRBJ2-1; TRBD2 aligns across 13 bases. The CDR3 runs 16 residues. Unmatched junction bases numbered 8, after V lost 3 bases and J lost 9 bases. Germline CDR1 reads PRHDT; CDR2 reads FYEKMQ (reference sequence). CDR3 in amino acids: CASSFSTSGRLGEQFF. The CDR3 DNA follows: TGTGCCAGCAGCTTCTCGACTAGCGGGAGGTTAGGTGAGCAGTTCTTC. The whole variable domain, filled in from reference TRBV13 and TRBJ2-1, reads AAGVIQSPRHLIKEKRETATLKCYPIPRHDTVYWYQQGPGQDPQFLISFYEKMQSDKGSIPDRFSAQQFSDYHSELNMSSLELGDSALYFCASSFSTSGRLGEQFFGPGTRLTVL.

This clonotype was observed a few times. The chain uses TRBV28 and TRBJ1-1, with TRBD1 matching 7 bases. V lost 2 bases, J lost 1 base, and 7 bases stayed unmatched. CDR1 is MDHEN and CDR2 is SYDVKM in the germline V gene. The CDR3 loop spans 16 amino acids. The CDR3 region has the DNA TGTGCCAGCAGTTTAGCTAGACAGGGAGCGAACACTGAAGCTTTCTTT. This gives the protein CASSLARQGANTEAFF.

In this sample, this clonotype turned up a few times. This chain joins TRBV13 and TRBJ2-5, with TRBD2 matching 13 bases. With 5 bases clipped from V and 5 bases from J, the junction kept 8 bases outside the gene matches. Germline V CDR1 and CDR2: PRHDT, FYEKMQ (reference sequence). This CDR3 has 16 residues. The CDR3 is CASSRTSGSGGETQYF. CDR3 sequence (DNA): TGTGCCAGCAGCCGGACTAGCGGGAGCGGAGGCGAGACCCAGTACTTC.

This clonotype came up a few times. The chain's CDR3 is CASSEVGFDEKLFF. In DNA, the CDR3 is TGTGCCAGCAGTGAGGTCGGGTTTGATGAAAAACTGTTTTTT. This chain links TRBV25-1 with TRBJ1-4; D is unresolved. Germline V lookup: CDR1 MGHDK, CDR2 SYGVNS. The CDR3 totals 14 residues. V was shortened by 3 bases and J by 6 bases, with 11 bases between the two germline ends.

DNA of the CDR3: TGTGCCACCAGTGATTTCACGGCTCTGGGCACCGGGGAGCTGTTTTTT. It is translated as CATSDFTALGTGELFF. The V gene is TRBV24-1, the J gene TRBJ2-2; no definite D call. V dropped 1 base and J dropped 4 bases, with 12 bases sitting between them. CDR3 size: 16 residues. CDR1 is KGHDR and CDR2 is SFDVKD in the germline V gene.

V usage is TRBV9 and J usage is TRBJ1-1; 7 positions agree with TRBD1. Trimming at V came to 0 bases and at J to 7 bases, leaving 6 bases not matched to a gene. This CDR3 comprises 14 residues. CDR1 and CDR2 (germline): SGDLS, YYNGEE. The CDR3: CASSVAWTGDEAFF. The DNA of the CDR3 is TGTGCCAGCAGCGTAGCGTGGACAGGCGATGAAGCTTTCTTT.

In this sample, this clonotype turned up many times. J is TRBJ2-1 and V is TRBV28; 9 bases fit TRBD1. V gave up 7 bases and J gave up 4 bases; unmatched junction bases: 8. CDR3 size: 15 residues. The germline gives CDR1 MDHEN, CDR2 SYDVKM. CDR3 protein: CASKPTGGAYNEQFF. CDR3 coding DNA: TGTGCCAGCAAACCCACAGGGGGCGCTTACAATGAGCAGTTCTTC.

The chain's CDR3 is CATSGVGSTDTQYF. The CDR3 nucleotides read TGTGCCACCAGTGGGGTGGGGAGCACAGATACGCAGTATTTT. This chain uses TRBV24-1 with TRBJ2-3; D remains ambiguous. The germline gives CDR1 KGHDR, CDR2 SFDVKD. The V gene lost 5 bases and the J gene lost 0 bases, with 8 bases spanning the gap. The CDR3 runs 14 residues.